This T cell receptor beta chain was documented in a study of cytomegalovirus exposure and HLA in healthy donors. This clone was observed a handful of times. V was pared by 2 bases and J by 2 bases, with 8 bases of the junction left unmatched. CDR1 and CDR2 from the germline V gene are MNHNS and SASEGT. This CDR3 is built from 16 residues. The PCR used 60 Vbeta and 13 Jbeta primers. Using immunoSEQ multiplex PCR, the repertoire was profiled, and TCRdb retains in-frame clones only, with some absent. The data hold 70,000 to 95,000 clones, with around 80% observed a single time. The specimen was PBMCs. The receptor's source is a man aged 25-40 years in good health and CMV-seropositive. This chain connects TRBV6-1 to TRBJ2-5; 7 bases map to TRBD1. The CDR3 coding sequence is TGTGCCAGCAGTGAAAAGTGGGCAGGGGGACAAGAGACCCAGTACTTC. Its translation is CASSEKWAGGQETQYF.